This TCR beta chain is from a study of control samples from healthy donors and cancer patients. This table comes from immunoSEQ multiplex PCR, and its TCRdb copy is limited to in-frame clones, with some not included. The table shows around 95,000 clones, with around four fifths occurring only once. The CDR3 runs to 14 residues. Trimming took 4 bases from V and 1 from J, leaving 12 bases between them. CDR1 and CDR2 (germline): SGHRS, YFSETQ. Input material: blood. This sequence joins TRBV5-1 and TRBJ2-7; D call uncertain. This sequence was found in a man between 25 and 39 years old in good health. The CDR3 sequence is CASSPNPASYEQYF. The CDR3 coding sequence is TGCGCCAGCAGCCCCAACCCCGCGTCCTACGAGCAGTACTTC. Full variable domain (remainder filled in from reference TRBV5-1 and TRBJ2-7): KAGVTQTPRYLIKTRGQQVTLSCSPISGHRSVSWYQQTPGQGLQFLFEYFSETQRNKGNFPGRFSGRQFSNSRSEMNVSTLELGDSALYLCASSPNPASYEQYFGPGTRLTVT.